The 4 T cell receptor beta chains listed next were all sequenced from one sample in a study of T cell responses to AZD1222 COVID-19 vaccine (dated by TCRdb to the early 2020s). Sample time point, as interpreted from the label and publication: baseline before first vaccination. The method behind the library was the immunoSEQ multiplex PCR assay. TCRdb obtained this table from immuneACCESS and retained in-frame rearrangements with V and J assigned. These tables miss some clones; where compared with another copy, unresolved V genes account for less than half of the shortfall, and the remainder is unexplained. The sample table holds about 120,000 clones, of which over 75% were seen once. The leading ten clones occupy about 4.5% of the sample. Source: peripheral blood, taken on day 0 of AZD1222 vaccination. These receptors came from an adult in good health.

The CDR3 DNA reads TGTGCCAGTAGCCCTCCGGACAGGGAAGAGACCCAGTACTTC. Translating gives CASSPPDREETQYF. J is TRBJ2-5 and V is TRBV19; 8 nucleotides align to TRBD1. The germline V gene encodes CDR1 LNHDA and CDR2 SQIVND (reference sequence). This CDR3 is built from 14 residues. V trimming: 6 bases; J trimming: 3 bases; junction bases outside the gene matches: 6.

Only a few counts were recorded for this clone. The chain employs TRBV28 and TRBJ1-5; TRBD1 matches 10 bases. Germline V gene lookup returns CDR1 MDHEN and CDR2 SYDVKM. This CDR3 is 16 amino acids long. V lost 8 bases to trimming and J lost 2 bases; unmatched junction nucleotides: 9. The CDR3 spells CASSFIGTGGNQPQHF. The CDR3 DNA is TGTGCCAGCTCCTTTATTGGGACAGGGGGCAATCAGCCCCAGCATTTT.

The sample holds a few counts of this clone. The CDR3 sequence is CASSSSGASYNEQFF. For the CDR3, the DNA is TGTGCCAGCAGCTCTAGCGGAGCCTCCTACAATGAGCAGTTCTTC. The chain employs TRBV7-9 and TRBJ2-1, with 7 bases aligning to TRBD2. The junction had 3 bases not matched to a gene; V was cut back by 4 bases and J by 0 bases. Germline V gene sequence: CDR1 SEHNR, CDR2 FQNEAQ (reference sequence). This CDR3 comprises 15 residues.

The genes are TRBV9 and TRBJ2-7; D tentatively fits TRBD1 or TRBD2 (5 bases each). CDR1 is SGDLS, CDR2 YYNGEE, per germline. The germline V and J ends were trimmed by 0 bases and 2 bases, with 12 bases remaining between them. The CDR3 consists of 15 residues. The CDR3: CASSVAGQEPYEQYF. The CDR3 DNA reads as TGTGCCAGCAGCGTAGCGGGGCAGGAACCCTACGAGCAGTACTTC.